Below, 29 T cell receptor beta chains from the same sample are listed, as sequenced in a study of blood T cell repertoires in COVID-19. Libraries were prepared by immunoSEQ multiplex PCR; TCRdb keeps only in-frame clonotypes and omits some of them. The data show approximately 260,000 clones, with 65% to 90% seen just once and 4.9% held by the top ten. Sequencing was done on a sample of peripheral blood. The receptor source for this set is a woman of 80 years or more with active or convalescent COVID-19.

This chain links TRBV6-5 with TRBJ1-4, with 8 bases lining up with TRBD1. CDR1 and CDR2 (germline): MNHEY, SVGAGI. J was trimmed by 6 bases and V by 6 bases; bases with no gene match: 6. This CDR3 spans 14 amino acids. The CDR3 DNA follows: TGTGCCAGCAGCTGGGGACAGGCCCATGAAAAACTGTTTTTT. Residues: CASSWGQAHEKLFF.

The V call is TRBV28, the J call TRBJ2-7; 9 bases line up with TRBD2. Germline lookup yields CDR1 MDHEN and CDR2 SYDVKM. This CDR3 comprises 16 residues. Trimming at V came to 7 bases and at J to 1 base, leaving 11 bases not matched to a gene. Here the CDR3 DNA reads TGTGCCAGCACACCCGCGGGGGGGGCGAGGTCCTACGAGCAGTACTTC. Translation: CASTPAGGARSYEQYF.

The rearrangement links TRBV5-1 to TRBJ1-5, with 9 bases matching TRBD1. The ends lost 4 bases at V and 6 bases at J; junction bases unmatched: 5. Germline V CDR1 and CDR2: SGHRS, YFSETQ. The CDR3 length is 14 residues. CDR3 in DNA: TGCGCCAGCAGCGCGACAGGGGGTTTTCAGCCCCAGCATTTT. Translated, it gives CASSATGGFQPQHF.

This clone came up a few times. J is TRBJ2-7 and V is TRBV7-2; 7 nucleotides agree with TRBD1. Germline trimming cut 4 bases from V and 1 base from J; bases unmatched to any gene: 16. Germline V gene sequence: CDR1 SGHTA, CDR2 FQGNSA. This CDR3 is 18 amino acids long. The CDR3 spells CASSYTGATRHSSYEQYF. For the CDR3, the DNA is TGTGCCAGCAGCTATACAGGGGCCACTCGCCATAGTTCCTACGAGCAGTACTTC.

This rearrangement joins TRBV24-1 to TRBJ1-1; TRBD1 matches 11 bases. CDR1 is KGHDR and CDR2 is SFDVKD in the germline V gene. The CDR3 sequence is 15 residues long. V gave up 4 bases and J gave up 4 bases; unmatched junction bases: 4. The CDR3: CATSDPGTGGTEAFF. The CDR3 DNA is TGTGCCACCAGTGACCCGGGGACAGGGGGCACTGAAGCTTTCTTT.

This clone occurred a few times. The CDR3 here is CASSAYRNTEAFF. CDR3 coding DNA: TGTGCCAGCAGCGCATACAGGAACACTGAAGCTTTCTTT. The rearrangement joins TRBV7-2 to TRBJ1-1; D is uncertain. The length of the CDR3 is 13 residues. V was clipped by 5 bases and J by 1 base, with 8 bases between them. Germline assignment: CDR1 SGHTA and CDR2 FQGNSA.

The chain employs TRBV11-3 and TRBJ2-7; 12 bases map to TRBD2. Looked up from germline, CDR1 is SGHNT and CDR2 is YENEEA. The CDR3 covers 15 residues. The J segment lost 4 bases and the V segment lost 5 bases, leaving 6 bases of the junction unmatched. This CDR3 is CASSQSGTSGYEQYF. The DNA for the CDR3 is TGTGCCAGCAGCCAATCCGGGACTAGCGGGTACGAGCAGTACTTC. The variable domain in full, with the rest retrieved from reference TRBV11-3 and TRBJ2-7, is EAGVVQSPRYKIIEKKQPVAFWCNPISGHNTLYWYLQNLGQGPELLIRYENEEAVDDSQLPKDRFSAERLKGVDSTLKIQPAELGDSAVYLCASSQSGTSGYEQYFGPGTRLTVT.

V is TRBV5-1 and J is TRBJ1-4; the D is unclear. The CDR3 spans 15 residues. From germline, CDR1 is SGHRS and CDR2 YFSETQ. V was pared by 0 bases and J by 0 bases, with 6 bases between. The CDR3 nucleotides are TGCGCCAGCAGCTTGGGAGGCGCAACTAATGAAAAACTGTTTTTT. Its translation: CASSLGGATNEKLFF.

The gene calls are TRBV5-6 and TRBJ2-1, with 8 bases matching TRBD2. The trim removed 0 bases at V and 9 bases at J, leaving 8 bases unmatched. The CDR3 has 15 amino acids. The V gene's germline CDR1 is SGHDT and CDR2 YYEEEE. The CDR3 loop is CASSLGPSGFREQFF. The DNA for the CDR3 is TGTGCCAGCAGCTTGGGGCCTAGCGGGTTTCGTGAGCAGTTCTTC.

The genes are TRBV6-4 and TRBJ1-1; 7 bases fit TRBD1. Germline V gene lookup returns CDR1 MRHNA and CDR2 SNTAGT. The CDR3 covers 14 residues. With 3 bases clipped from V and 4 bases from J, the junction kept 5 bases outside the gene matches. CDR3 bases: TGTGCCAGCAGTGAAAGGGGGCGCCGCACTGAAGCTTTCTTT. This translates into CASSERGRRTEAFF.

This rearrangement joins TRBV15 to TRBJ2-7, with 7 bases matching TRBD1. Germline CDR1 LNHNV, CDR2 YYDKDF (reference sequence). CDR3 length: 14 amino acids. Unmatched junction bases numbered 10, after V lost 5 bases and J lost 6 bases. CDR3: CATSHTTGVSEQYF. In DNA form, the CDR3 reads TGTGCCACCAGCCACACAACAGGGGTTAGCGAGCAGTACTTC.

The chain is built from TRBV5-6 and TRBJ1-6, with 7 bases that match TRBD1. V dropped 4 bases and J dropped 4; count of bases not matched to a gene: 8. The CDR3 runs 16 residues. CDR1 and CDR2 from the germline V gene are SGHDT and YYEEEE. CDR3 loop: CASSHRGAGYNSPLHF. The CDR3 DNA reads TGTGCCAGCAGCCACAGGGGAGCGGGTTATAATTCACCCCTCCACTTT.

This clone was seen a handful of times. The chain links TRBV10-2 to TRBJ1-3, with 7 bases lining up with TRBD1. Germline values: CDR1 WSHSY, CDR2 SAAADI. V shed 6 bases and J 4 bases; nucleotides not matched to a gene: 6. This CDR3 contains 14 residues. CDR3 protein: CASSRQGFGNTIYF. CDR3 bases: TGCGCCAGCAGCAGACAGGGTTTCGGAAACACCATATATTTT.

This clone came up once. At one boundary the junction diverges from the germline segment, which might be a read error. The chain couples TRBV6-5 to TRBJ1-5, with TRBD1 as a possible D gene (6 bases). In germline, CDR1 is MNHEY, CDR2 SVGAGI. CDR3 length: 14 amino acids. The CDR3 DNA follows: TGCTCCATCCCGGGACACTATAGCAATCAGCCCCAGCATTTT. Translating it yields CSIPGHYSNQPQHF.

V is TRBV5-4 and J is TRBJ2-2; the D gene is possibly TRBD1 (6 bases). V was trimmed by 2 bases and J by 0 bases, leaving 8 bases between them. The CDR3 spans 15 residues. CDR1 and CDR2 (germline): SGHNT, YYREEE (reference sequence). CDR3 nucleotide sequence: TGTGCCAGCAGCTTCGGGACACCGAACACCGGGGAGCTGTTTTTT. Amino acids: CASSFGTPNTGELFF.

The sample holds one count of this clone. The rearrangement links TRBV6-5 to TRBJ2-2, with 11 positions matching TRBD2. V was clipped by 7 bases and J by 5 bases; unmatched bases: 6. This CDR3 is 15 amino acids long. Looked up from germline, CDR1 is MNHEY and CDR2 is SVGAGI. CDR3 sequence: CASNLAGGRTGELFF. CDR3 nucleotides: TGTGCCAGCAATCTAGCGGGAGGACGAACCGGGGAGCTGTTTTTT.

The CDR3 here is CASSVGQDTDTQYF. The CDR3 DNA is TGTGCCAGCAGCGTGGGACAAGACACAGATACGCAGTATTTT. The genes are TRBV6-4 and TRBJ2-3; D may be TRBD1 (6 bases). Between the trimmed V and J ends, which lost 6 bases and 2 bases, there was a span of 12 bases. The CDR3 runs to 14 residues. The germline V gene encodes CDR1 MRHNA and CDR2 SNTAGT.

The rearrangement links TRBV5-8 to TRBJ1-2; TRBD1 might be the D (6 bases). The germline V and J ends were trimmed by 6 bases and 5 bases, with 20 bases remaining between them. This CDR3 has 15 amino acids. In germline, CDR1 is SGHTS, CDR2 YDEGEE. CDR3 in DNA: TGTGCCAGCACCAGACAGGCCGGGGCAATGTATGGCTACACCTTC. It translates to CASTRQAGAMYGYTF.

CDR3 sequence: CASSSRQVYYGYTF. For the CDR3, the DNA is TGTGCCAGCAGCTCCCGACAGGTGTACTATGGCTACACCTTC. This rearrangement joins TRBV7-2 to TRBJ1-2; perhaps TRBD1 as D (6 bases). CDR1 is SGHTA and CDR2 is FQGNSA in the germline V gene. The germline V and J ends were trimmed by 4 bases and 3 bases, with 12 bases remaining between them. This CDR3 contains 14 residues.

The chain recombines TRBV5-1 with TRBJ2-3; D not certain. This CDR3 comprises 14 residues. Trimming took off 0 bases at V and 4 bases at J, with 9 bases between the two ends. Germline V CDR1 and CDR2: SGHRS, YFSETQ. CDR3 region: CASSLAQVSDTQYF. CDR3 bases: TGCGCCAGCAGCTTGGCCCAGGTTTCAGATACGCAGTATTTT.

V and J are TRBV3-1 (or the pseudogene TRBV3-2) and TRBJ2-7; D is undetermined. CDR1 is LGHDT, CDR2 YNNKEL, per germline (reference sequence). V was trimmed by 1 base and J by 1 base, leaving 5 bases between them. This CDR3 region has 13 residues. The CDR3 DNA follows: TGTGCCAGCAGCCAAGGGAGATCCTACGAGCAGTACTTC. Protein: CASSQGRSYEQYF.

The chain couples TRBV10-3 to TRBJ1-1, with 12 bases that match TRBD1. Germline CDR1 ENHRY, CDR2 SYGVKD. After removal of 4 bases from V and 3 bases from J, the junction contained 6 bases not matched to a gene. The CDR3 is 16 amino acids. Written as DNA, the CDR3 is TGTGCCATCAGTGGGGGGACAGGGGGCGCGGACACTGAAGCTTTCTTT. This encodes CAISGGTGGADTEAFF.

CDR3 amino acids: CASSAQLKTGVAEAFF. CDR3 coding DNA: TGTGCCAGCAGCGCGCAACTTAAAACAGGGGTGGCTGAAGCTTTCTTT. The chain combines TRBV9 with TRBJ1-1, with 7 bases aligning to TRBD1. Germline V lookup: CDR1 SGDLS, CDR2 YYNGEE. CDR3 length equals 16 residues. V gave up 3 bases and J gave up 6 bases; unmatched junction bases: 14.

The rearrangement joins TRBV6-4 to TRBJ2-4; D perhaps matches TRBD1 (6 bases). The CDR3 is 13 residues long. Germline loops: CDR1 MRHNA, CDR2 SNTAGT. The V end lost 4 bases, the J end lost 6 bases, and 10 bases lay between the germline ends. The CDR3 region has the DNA TGTGCCAGCAGTGTAAGGGGGTCAAACATTCAGTACTTC. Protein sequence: CASSVRGSNIQYF.

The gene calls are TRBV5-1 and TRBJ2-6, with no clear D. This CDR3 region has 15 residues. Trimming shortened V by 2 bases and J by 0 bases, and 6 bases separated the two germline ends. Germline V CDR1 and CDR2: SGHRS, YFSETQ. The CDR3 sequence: CASSFTGSGANVLTF. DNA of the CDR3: TGCGCCAGCAGCTTTACCGGCTCTGGGGCCAACGTCCTGACTTTC.

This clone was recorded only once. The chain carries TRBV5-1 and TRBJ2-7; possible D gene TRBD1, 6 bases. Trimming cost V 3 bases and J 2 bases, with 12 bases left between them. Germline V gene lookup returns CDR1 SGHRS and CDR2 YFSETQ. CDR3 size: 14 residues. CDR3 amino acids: CASSWTAQTYEQYF. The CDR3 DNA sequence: TGCGCCAGCAGCTGGACAGCCCAAACCTACGAGCAGTACTTC.

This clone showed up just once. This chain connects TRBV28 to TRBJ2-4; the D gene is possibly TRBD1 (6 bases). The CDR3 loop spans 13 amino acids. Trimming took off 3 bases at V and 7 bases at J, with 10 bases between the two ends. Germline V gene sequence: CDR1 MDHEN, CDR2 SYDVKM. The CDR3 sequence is CASSFRGGNIQYF. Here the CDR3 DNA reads TGTGCCAGCAGTTTCAGGGGTGGGAACATTCAGTACTTC.

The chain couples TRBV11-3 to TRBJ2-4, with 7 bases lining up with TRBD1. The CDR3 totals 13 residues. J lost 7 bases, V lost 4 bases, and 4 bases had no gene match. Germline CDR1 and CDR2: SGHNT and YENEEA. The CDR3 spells CASSSRQGNIQYF. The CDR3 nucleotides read TGTGCCAGCAGCTCCCGACAGGGCAACATTCAGTACTTC.

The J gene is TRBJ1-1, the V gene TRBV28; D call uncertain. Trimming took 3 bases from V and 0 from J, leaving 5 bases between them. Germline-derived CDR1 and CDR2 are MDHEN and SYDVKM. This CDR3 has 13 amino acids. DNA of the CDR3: TGTGCCAGCAGTTTTCTTCTGAACACTGAAGCTTTCTTT. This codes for CASSFLLNTEAFF.